This T cell receptor beta chain is from a study of blood T cell repertoires in COVID-19. Study background: Both acute and convalescent COVID-19 samples were obtained from the United States, Italy and Spain. From T cells, B-cell-depleted T cells, or PBMCs came the material, which was cDNA or gDNA.

This CDR3 spans 17 amino acids. Unmatched junction bases numbered 14, after V lost 5 bases and J lost 3 bases. CDR1 and CDR2 from the germline V gene are SGHAT and FQNNGV. The protocol was immunoSEQ multiplex PCR, while the TCRdb copy is restricted to in-frame clones and leaves out a portion. This table has 50,000 to 75,000 clones, roughly 90% appearing once. Material for sequencing was peripheral blood. The chain is built from TRBV11-2 and TRBJ2-7; 9 nucleotides match TRBD1. This TCR derives from a woman in her forties or fifties with active or convalescent COVID-19. CDR3 residues: CASSRTPRTGADYEQYF. The DNA for the CDR3 is TGTGCCAGCAGCCGTACCCCACGGACAGGGGCCGACTACGAGCAGTACTTC. Using reference TRBV11-2 and TRBJ2-7 for the parts outside the CDR3, the full variable domain is EAGVAQSPRYKIIEKRQSVAFWCNPISGHATLYWYQQILGQGPKLLIQFQNNGVVDDSQLPKDRFSAERLKGVDSTLKIQPAKLEDSAVYLCASSRTPRTGADYEQYFGPGTRLTVT.